The 17 T cell receptor beta chains below all came from one sample that was sequenced in a study of shared clonotypes between healthy human individuals. Assay used: immunoSEQ multiplex PCR; TCRdb lists only in-frame clones, some missing. The sample yields about 640,000 clones, 55% to 75% seen once. Sequencing input: memory CD4+ T cells sorted from blood. The subset here: CD45RA-negative fraction. The receptors shown here come from a woman in her twenties or thirties in good health.

The chain carries TRBV15 and TRBJ2-7; TRBD2 matches at 8 bases. The CDR3 has 15 residues. Trimming at V came to 1 base and at J to 5 bases, leaving 7 bases not matched to a gene. Germline V gives CDR1 LNHNV, CDR2 YYDKDF (reference sequence). In DNA, the CDR3 is TGTGCCACCAGCAGAGGGTGGACTAGCATGAACGAGCAGTACTTC. This encodes CATSRGWTSMNEQYF.

Points on this clone: Other nucleotide sequences in the sample specify the same CDR3. CDR3 residues: CASSPDSTDTQYF. In nucleotides, the CDR3 is TGTGCCAGCTCACCAGACAGCACAGATACGCAGTATTTT. The chain joins TRBV18 to TRBJ2-3; D is unresolved. The CDR3 contains 13 residues. Germline lookup yields CDR1 KGHSH and CDR2 LQKENI. V lost 2 bases and J 0 bases, leaving 3 bases between the germline ends.

V gene TRBV7-9 combines with J gene TRBJ1-2; TRBD1 aligns across 9 bases. Trimming took 4 bases from V and 8 from J; bases not matched to a gene: 5. CDR1 and CDR2 (germline): SEHNR, FQNEAQ (reference sequence). This CDR3 contains 13 residues. In DNA form, the CDR3 reads TGTGCCAGCAGCTGGGGACAGGGCAACGGCTACACCTTC. It yields the protein CASSWGQGNGYTF. The variable domain in full, with the rest retrieved from reference TRBV7-9 and TRBJ1-2, is DTGVSQNPRHKITKRGQNVTFRCDPISEHNRLYWYRQTLGQGPEFLTYFQNEAQLEKSRLLSDRFSAERPKGSFSTLEIQRTEQGDSAMYLCASSWGQGNGYTFGSGTRLTVV.

This clone was picked up one time. This CDR3 is also generated by other DNA sequences in the sample. The CDR3 here is CASSLGTPYTDTQYF. Here the CDR3 DNA reads TGCGCCAGCAGCTTGGGGACACCTTATACAGATACGCAGTATTTT. The chain recombines TRBV5-1 with TRBJ2-3; D is possibly TRBD1 (5 bases). Trimming stripped 0 bases from V and 3 bases from J, with 11 bases between. The CDR3 totals 15 residues. Germline CDR1 is SGHRS and CDR2 is YFSETQ.

The chain links TRBV4-2 to TRBJ1-1; D gene unclear. The CDR3 has 17 residues. V was clipped by 0 bases and J by 0 bases, with 14 bases between them. CDR1 and CDR2 (germline): LGHNA, YNFKEQ. CDR3 nucleotides: TGTGCCAGCAGCCAAGATCCTTACGGTAACATGAACACTGAAGCTTTCTTT. Translated, it gives CASSQDPYGNMNTEAFF.

The chain recombines TRBV7-6 with TRBJ2-3; the D is unclear. The germline gives CDR1 SGHVS, CDR2 FNYEAQ. The ends were cut back, 6 bases at V and 0 bases at J, with 10 bases in the middle. This CDR3 comprises 14 residues. Here the CDR3 DNA reads TGTGCCAGCAGTGTGGCGACTAGCACAGATACGCAGTATTTT. It translates to CASSVATSTDTQYF.

V and J are TRBV27 and TRBJ1-3; tentative D call: TRBD1 (5 bases). V was pared by 3 bases and J by 4 bases, with 13 bases between. This CDR3 comprises 15 residues. The germline CDR1 and CDR2 sequences are MNHEY and SMNVEV (reference sequence). The CDR3 coding sequence is TGTGCCAGCAGTTTCCGGGAGGGGAACGGAAACACCATATATTTT. This translates into CASSFREGNGNTIYF.

The chain combines TRBV6-4 with TRBJ2-2; no clear D gene. This CDR3 comprises 14 residues. Looked up from germline, CDR1 is MRHNA and CDR2 is SNTAGT. Deletions cut 8 bases from V and 6 bases from J, with 16 bases between. The CDR3 here is CASRPDGGSGELFF. In DNA form, the CDR3 reads TGTGCCAGCCGCCCGGACGGCGGCTCCGGGGAGCTGTTTTTT.

This clone came up many times. V is TRBV6-5 and J is TRBJ2-7; no firm D call. Trimming shortened V by 5 bases and J by 0 bases, and 11 bases separated the two germline ends. There are 14 residues in the CDR3. CDR1 and CDR2 (germline): MNHEY, SVGAGI. CDR3 sequence reads: CASSPTPSSYEQYF. CDR3 DNA sequence: TGTGCCAGCAGTCCTACCCCGAGCTCCTACGAGCAGTACTTC.

The V call is TRBV27, the J call TRBJ1-2; no clear D. Between the trimmed V and J ends, which lost 8 bases and 5 bases, there was a span of 15 bases. The V gene's germline CDR1 is MNHEY and CDR2 SMNVEV (reference sequence). The CDR3 consists of 13 residues. Written as DNA, the CDR3 is TGTGCCAGCGGGCCATTCCAGACTTATGGCTACACCTTC. Amino acids: CASGPFQTYGYTF.

The rearrangement links TRBV5-1 to TRBJ2-1; 9 nucleotides align to TRBD2. The CDR3 sequence is 16 residues long. Germline CDR1 reads SGHRS; CDR2 reads YFSETQ. The V segment lost 0 bases and the J segment 4 bases; nucleotides outside the gene matches: 5. The CDR3 spells CASSLVASGTYNEQFF. The CDR3 DNA reads as TGCGCCAGCAGCTTGGTAGCTAGCGGGACGTACAATGAGCAGTTCTTC.

CDR3 DNA sequence: TGTGCCAGTAGTCCTCGGGACAGGGAGTTTCACAATGAGCAGTTCTTC. Residues: CASSPRDREFHNEQFF. The V call is TRBV19, the J call TRBJ2-1; 9 bases line up with TRBD1. There are 16 residues in the CDR3. CDR1 LNHDA and CDR2 SQIVND come from the germline V gene (reference sequence). V was pared by 5 bases and J by 5 bases, with 10 bases of the junction left unmatched.

V is TRBV5-1 and J is TRBJ1-1, with a tentative D call TRBD1 (5 bases). The V and J ends lost 3 bases and 3 bases respectively, with 15 bases between them. CDR1 is SGHRS, CDR2 YFSETQ, per germline. This CDR3 is 15 amino acids long. The CDR3 DNA reads TGCGCCAGCAGCTCCACCCCGGGGGGTGACACTGAAGCTTTCTTT. It yields the protein CASSSTPGGDTEAFF. Full variable domain (outside the CDR3, taken from reference TRBV5-1 and TRBJ1-1): KAGVTQTPRYLIKTRGQQVTLSCSPISGHRSVSWYQQTPGQGLQFLFEYFSETQRNKGNFPGRFSGRQFSNSRSEMNVSTLELGDSALYLCASSSTPGGDTEAFFGQGTRLTVV.

The genes are TRBV19 and TRBJ2-3; D remains unclear. CDR3 length: 15 residues. The V and J ends lost 4 bases and 0 bases respectively, with 11 bases between them. The germline V gene has CDR1 LNHDA and CDR2 SQIVND (reference sequence). The CDR3 protein is CASSTFSPSTDTQYF. The DNA of the CDR3 is TGTGCCAGTAGTACATTCAGTCCCAGCACAGATACGCAGTATTTT.

A word on this clone: Other DNA sequences in this sample translate to the same CDR3. This chain joins TRBV11-3 and TRBJ2-1; 11 positions agree with TRBD1. V gave up 5 bases and J gave up 8 bases; unmatched junction bases: 8. The CDR3 spans 15 residues. The germline gives CDR1 SGHNT, CDR2 YENEEA. The CDR3 coding sequence is TGTGCCAGCAGCCCAGGACAGGGGGCTGTGGATGAGCAGTTCTTC. Protein: CASSPGQGAVDEQFF.

The chain couples TRBV11-2 to TRBJ2-7; 7 nucleotides align to TRBD1. V was pared by 5 bases and J by 1 base, with 8 bases of the junction left unmatched. Germline V CDR1 and CDR2: SGHAT, FQNNGV. The CDR3 has 15 residues. The CDR3 sequence is CASSPGGSGSYEQYF. DNA for the CDR3: TGTGCCAGCAGCCCAGGGGGTTCCGGGTCCTACGAGCAGTACTTC.

V is TRBV6-1 and J is TRBJ2-2; 8 nucleotides align to TRBD2. CDR1 and CDR2 from the germline V gene are MNHNS and SASEGT. The length of the CDR3 is 14 residues. The J segment lost 8 bases and the V segment lost 3 bases, leaving 5 bases of the junction unmatched. The CDR3 coding sequence is TGTGCCAGCAGTGAGATCCCGGGAGGGGGGGAGCTGTTTTTT. Translating gives CASSEIPGGGELFF.